This T cell receptor beta chain was profiled in a study of metastatic and nonmetastatic thyroid tumors. Looking at the study overall: For malignant and benign thyroid patients, tumor or nodule tissue and blood were the sources whose repertoires were compared. General study points: TCR beta diversity was reportedly significantly higher in malignant thyroid tumors than benign nodules, in blood and tumor.

No treatment of any kind had been given to any patient before thyroid surgery. In the authors' workflow: Researchers built a distant-metastasis classifier for papillary thyroid cancer that drew on CDR3 differences across clinicopathological groups. With MiXCR, TCRdb called clones anew from the PCR reads. The authors' filters were not applied to this entry. The sample gives about 35,000 clones, 29% of which show up once; 7.8% is in the top ten. The V segment lost 6 bases and the J segment 5 bases; nucleotides outside the gene matches: 4. Germline-derived CDR1 and CDR2 are ENHRY and SYGVKD. The CDR3 contains 13 residues. This clone was observed many times. The antigen is unknown.

The TCR was taken from a female donor with papillary thyroid cancer or a benign thyroid nodule (not recorded which). Some clones in this sample may be carry-over from other donors' samples. The chain combines TRBV10-3 with TRBJ2-7; 10 bases are shared with TRBD2. What was sequenced was blood. CDR3 protein: CAIRASGSHEQYF. CDR3 coding DNA: TGTGCCATCAGGGCTAGCGGGAGCCACGAGCAGTACTTC.